This TCR beta chain emerged from a study of blood T cells in healthy people across ages. With regard to this clonotype: Its target is unknown.

Each individual donor underwent a draw of roughly 10 milliliters of peripheral blood. The authors ran a second PCR of about 7 to 11 cycles using a sample-barcoded 5' primer and a J-beta primer mix. MiXCR was run by TCRdb on the 5' RACE reads, yielding one entry per CDR3 protein. The sample records roughly 800,000 distinct CDR3 sequences, 55% to 75% being singletons. The length of the CDR3 is 16 residues. Germline CDR1 reads MNHEY; CDR2 reads SVGAGI. J was trimmed by 6 bases and V by 4 bases; bases with no gene match: 11. Overall study findings and caveats: Both naive CD4+ cell counts and diversity were greater in long-lived donors than in aged donors.

The chain uses TRBV6-5 and TRBJ2-4; 8 bases are shared with TRBD2. The receptor was isolated from a man aged 30-40 years in good health. Sequenced input: blood. The CDR3 DNA is TGTGCCAGCAGTTCCCTGGGAGCGGGGGACGGAAACATTCAGTACTTC. Translating it yields CASSSLGAGDGNIQYF.